This TCR beta chain came from a study of OX40 agonist ivuxolimab in advanced cancers. For the study at large: Prior therapy, whether anti-PD-1, anti-PD-L1 or anti-CTLA-4, was allowed, and approximately 40% had some. Study observations and caveats: The study did not work out the antigen specificity of the expanded peripheral T cells. There was clonal expansion of CD4+ and CD8+ blood T cells by week 6 at 0.1 to 3.0 mg/kg.

The CDR3 has 14 amino acids. Per germline, CDR1 MNHNY and CDR2 SVGAGI (reference sequence). The V gene lost 7 bases and the J gene lost 7 bases, with 17 bases spanning the gap. The protocol was immunoSEQ multiplex PCR, while the TCRdb copy is restricted to in-frame clones and leaves out a portion. The repertoire holds about 86,000 clones, with 89% as singletons. Details on this clone: Its matching antigen is unknown.

Material: CD4+ or CD8+ T cells sorted from blood, obtained in a trial of the OX40 agonist ivuxolimab. The TCR originated in an adult with an advanced solid tumor such as melanoma, head and neck, liver or kidney cancer. This chain joins TRBV6-6 and TRBJ1-3; D might be TRBD1 (5 bases). CDR3 loop: CASTPGRTWNTIYF. CDR3 in DNA: TGTGCCAGCACTCCGGGACGTACTTGGAACACCATATATTTT.